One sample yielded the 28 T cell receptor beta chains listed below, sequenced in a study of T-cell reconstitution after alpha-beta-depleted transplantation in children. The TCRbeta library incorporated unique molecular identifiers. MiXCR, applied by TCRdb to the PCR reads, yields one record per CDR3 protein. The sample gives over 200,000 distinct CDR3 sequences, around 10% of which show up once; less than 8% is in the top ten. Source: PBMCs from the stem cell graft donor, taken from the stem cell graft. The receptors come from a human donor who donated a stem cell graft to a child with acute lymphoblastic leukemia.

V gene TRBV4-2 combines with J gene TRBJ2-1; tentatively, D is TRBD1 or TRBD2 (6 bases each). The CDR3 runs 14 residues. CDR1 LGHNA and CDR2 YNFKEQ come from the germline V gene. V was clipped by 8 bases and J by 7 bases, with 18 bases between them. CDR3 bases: TGTGCCAGCGGCCCTGGGCTAGGGGGGAATGAGCAGTTCTTC. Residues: CASGPGLGGNEQFF.

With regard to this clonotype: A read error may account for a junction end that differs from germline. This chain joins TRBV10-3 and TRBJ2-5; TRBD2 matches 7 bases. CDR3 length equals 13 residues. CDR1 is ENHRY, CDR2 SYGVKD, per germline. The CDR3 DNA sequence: TGTGCCACCTGGGGGAGGGAAGAAGAGACCCGGTACTTC. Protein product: CATWGREEETRYF.

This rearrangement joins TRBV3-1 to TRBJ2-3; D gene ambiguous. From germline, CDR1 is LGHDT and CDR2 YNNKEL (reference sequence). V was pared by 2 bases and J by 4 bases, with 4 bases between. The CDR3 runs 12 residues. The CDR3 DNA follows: TGTGCCAGCAGCCAACTAGCAGATACGCAGTATTTT. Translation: CASSQLADTQYF.

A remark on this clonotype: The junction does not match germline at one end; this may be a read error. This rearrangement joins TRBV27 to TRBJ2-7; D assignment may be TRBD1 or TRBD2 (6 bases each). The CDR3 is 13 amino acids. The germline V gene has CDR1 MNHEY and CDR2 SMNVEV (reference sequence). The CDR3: CASSLGGNYGQYF. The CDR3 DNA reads TGTGCCAGCAGTTTGGGGGGCAACTACGGGCAGTACTTC.

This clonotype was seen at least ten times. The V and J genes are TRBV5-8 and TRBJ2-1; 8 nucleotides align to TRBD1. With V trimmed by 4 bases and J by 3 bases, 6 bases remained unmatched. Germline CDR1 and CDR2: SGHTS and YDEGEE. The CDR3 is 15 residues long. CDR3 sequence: CASSPLGTGYNEQFF. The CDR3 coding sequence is TGTGCCAGCAGCCCCCTGGGGACAGGCTACAATGAGCAGTTCTTC.

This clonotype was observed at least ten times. This CDR3 is CAIEDSLLPGELFF. As DNA, the CDR3 is TGTGCCATCGAGGACAGTTTACTGCCCGGGGAGCTGTTTTTT. V usage is TRBV10-3 and J usage is TRBJ2-2, with TRBD1 as a possible D gene (6 bases). Trimming took 8 bases from V and 6 from J, leaving 16 bases between them. The germline V gene encodes CDR1 ENHRY and CDR2 SYGVKD. The CDR3 runs 14 residues.

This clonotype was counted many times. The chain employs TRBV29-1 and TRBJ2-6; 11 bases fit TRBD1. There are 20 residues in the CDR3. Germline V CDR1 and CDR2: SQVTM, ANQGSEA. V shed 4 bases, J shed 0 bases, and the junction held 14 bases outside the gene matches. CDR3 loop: CSVVVLSPDRGLSGANVLTF. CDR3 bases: TGCAGCGTTGTAGTTCTATCGCCGGACAGGGGGCTCTCTGGGGCCAACGTCCTGACTTTC.

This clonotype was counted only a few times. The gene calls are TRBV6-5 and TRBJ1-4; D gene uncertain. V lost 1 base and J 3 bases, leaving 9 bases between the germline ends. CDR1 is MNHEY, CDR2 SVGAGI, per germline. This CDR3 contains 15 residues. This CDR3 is CASSYLGMPNEKLFF. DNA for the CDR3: TGTGCCAGCAGTTACTTAGGGATGCCTAATGAAAAACTGTTTTTT.

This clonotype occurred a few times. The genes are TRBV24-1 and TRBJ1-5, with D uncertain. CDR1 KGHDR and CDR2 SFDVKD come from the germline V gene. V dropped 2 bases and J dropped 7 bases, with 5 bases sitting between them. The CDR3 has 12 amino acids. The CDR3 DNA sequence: TGTGCCACCAGTGATTATGGCCAGCCCCAGCATTTT. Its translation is CATSDYGQPQHF.

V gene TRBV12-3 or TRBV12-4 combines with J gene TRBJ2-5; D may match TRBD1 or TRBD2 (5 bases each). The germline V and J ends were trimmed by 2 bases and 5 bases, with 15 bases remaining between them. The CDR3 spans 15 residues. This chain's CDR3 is CASSLRWGSAETQYF. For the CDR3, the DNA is TGTGCCAGCAGTTTACGGTGGGGGAGCGCGGAGACCCAGTACTTC.

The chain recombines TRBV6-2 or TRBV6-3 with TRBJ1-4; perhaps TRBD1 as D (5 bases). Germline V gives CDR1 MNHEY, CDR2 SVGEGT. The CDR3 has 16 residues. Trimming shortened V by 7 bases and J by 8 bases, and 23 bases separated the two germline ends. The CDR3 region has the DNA TGTGCCAGCACTGACGGGGCCCACCCGGGTAACGAAAAACTGTTTTTT. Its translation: CASTDGAHPGNEKLFF.

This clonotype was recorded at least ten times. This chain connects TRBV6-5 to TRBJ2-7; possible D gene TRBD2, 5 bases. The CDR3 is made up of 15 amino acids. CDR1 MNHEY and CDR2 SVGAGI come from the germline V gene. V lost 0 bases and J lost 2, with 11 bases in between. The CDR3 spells CASSYSYGETYEQYF. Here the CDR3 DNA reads TGTGCCAGCAGTTACTCGTACGGGGAAACCTACGAGCAGTACTTC.

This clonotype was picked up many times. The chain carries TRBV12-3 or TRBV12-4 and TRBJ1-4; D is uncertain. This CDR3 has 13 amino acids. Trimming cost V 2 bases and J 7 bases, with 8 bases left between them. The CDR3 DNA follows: TGTGCCAGCAGTTTACGGCAGATTGAAAAACTGTTTTTT. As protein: CASSLRQIEKLFF.

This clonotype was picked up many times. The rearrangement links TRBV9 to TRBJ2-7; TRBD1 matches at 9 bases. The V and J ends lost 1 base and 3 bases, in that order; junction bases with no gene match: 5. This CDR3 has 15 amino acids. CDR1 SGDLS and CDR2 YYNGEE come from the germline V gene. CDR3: CASSVTWDRDYEQYF. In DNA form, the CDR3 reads TGTGCCAGCAGCGTAACCTGGGACAGGGACTACGAGCAGTACTTC.

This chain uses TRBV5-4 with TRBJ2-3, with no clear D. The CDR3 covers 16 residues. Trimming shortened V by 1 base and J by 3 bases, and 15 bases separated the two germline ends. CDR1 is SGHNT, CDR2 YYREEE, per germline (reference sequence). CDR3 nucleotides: TGTGCCAGCAGCTTGAGCCTCCGGCATCCGACAGATACGCAGTATTTT. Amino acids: CASSLSLRHPTDTQYF. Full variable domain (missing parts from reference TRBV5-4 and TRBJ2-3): ETGVTQSPTHLIKTRGQQVTLRCSSQSGHNTVSWYQQALGQGPQFIFQYYREEENGRGNFPPRFSGLQFPNYSSELNVNALELDDSALYLCASSLSLRHPTDTQYFGPGTRLTVL.

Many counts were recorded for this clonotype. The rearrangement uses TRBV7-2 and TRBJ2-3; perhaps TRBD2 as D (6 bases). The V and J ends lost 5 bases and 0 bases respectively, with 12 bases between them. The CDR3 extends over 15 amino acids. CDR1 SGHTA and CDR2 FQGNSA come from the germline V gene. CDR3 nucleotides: TGTGCCAGCAGCCGAAATAGCGGAAGCACAGATACGCAGTATTTT. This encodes CASSRNSGSTDTQYF.

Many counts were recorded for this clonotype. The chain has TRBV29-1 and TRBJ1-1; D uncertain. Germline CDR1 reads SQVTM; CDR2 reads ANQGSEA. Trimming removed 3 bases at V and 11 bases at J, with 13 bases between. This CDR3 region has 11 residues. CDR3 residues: CSVEMGVVAFF. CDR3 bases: TGCAGCGTTGAGATGGGAGTCGTGGCTTTCTTT.

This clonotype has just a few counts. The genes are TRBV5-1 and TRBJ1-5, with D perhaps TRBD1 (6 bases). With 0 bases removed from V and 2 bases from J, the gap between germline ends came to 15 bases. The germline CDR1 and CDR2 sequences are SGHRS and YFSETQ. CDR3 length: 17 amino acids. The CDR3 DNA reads TGCGCCAGCAGCTTGGCCGCGGGGGGGGCCGGCAATCAGCCCCAGCATTTT. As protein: CASSLAAGGAGNQPQHF. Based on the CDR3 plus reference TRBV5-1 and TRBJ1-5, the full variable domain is KAGVTQTPRYLIKTRGQQVTLSCSPISGHRSVSWYQQTPGQGLQFLFEYFSETQRNKGNFPGRFSGRQFSNSRSEMNVSTLELGDSALYLCASSLAAGGAGNQPQHFGDGTRLSIL.

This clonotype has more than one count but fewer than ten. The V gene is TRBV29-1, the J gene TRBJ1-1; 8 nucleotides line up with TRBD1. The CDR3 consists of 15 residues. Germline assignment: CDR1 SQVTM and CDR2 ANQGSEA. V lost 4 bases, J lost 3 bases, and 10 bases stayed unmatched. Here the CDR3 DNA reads TGCAGCGTTGTAGGTTCTCAGGGGGCGGACACTGAAGCTTTCTTT. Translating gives CSVVGSQGADTEAFF.

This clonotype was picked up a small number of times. The chain's CDR3 is CASKTTSAGVETQYF. CDR3 DNA: TGCGCCAGTAAAACAACCAGCGCGGGGGTTGAGACCCAGTACTTC. V gene TRBV5-1 combines with J gene TRBJ2-5, with TRBD2 identical over 7 bases. Germline assignment: CDR1 SGHRS and CDR2 YFSETQ. V gave up 8 bases and J gave up 5 bases; unmatched junction bases: 15. This CDR3 has 15 residues.

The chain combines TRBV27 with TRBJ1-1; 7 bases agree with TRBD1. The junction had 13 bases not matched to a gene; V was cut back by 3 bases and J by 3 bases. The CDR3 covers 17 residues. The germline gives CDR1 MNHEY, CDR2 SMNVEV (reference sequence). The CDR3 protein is CASSFSRGRGRDTEAFF. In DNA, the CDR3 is TGTGCCAGCAGTTTCTCCAGAGGAAGGGGGCGCGACACTGAAGCTTTCTTT.

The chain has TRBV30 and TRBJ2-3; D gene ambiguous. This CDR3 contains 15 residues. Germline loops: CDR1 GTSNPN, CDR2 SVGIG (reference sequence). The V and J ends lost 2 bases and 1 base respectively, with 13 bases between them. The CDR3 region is CAWSRKDGGTDTQYF. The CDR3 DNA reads TGTGCCTGGAGTCGGAAGGACGGCGGCACAGATACGCAGTATTTT.

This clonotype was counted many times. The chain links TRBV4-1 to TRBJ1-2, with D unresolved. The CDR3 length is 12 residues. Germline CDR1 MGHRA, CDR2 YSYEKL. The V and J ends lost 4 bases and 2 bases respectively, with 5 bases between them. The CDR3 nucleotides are TGCGCCAGCAGCCGGTGGAACTATGGCTACACCTTC. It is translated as CASSRWNYGYTF.

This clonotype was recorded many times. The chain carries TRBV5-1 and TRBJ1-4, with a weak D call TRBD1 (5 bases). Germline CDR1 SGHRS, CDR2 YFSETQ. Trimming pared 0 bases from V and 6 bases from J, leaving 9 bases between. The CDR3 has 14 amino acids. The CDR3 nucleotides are TGCGCCAGCAGCTTGGTGGCGGGGGATGAAAAACTGTTTTTT. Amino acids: CASSLVAGDEKLFF.

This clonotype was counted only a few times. Here the CDR3 reads CASSSDDRGLTPDNEQFF. CDR3 bases: TGTGCCAGCAGCTCGGATGACAGGGGACTAACTCCTGACAATGAGCAGTTCTTC. V and J are TRBV12-3 or TRBV12-4 and TRBJ2-1, with a possible D match to TRBD1 (8 bases). V was cut by 6 bases and J by 5 bases, with 26 bases left in between. The CDR3 is 18 amino acids.

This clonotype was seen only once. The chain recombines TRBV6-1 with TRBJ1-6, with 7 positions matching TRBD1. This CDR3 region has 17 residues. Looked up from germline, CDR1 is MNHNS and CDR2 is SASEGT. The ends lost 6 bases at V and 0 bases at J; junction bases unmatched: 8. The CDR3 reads CASSSRQGFSYNSPLHF. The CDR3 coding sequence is TGTGCCAGCAGCTCGAGACAGGGCTTCTCCTATAATTCACCCCTCCACTTT.

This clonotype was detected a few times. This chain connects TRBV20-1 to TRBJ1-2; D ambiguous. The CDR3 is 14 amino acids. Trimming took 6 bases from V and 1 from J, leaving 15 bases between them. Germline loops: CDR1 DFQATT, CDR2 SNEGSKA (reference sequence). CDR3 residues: CSAPWDTDNYGYTF. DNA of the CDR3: TGCAGTGCCCCGTGGGATACAGATAACTATGGCTACACCTTC.

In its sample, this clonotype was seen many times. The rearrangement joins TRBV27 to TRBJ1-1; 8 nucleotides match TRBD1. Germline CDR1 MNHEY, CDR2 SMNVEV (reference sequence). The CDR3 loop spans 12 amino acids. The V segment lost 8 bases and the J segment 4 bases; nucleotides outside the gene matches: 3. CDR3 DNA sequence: TGTGCCAGCGGACAGGGTTCCACTGAAGCTTTCTTT. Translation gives CASGQGSTEAFF.